What follows are 9 T cell receptor beta chains derived from one specimen sequenced in a study of blood T cell repertoires in COVID-19. The table came from immunoSEQ multiplex PCR; TCRdb's copy has only in-frame clones and leaves some out. Of more than 350,000 clones listed, approximately 90% are singletons. Material: PBMCs or T cells enriched from blood (not recorded which). The receptors originated from a woman aged 18-29 years who had been exposed to COVID-19.

The rearrangement links TRBV3-1 (or the pseudogene TRBV3-2) to TRBJ2-2; 10 nucleotides match TRBD2. CDR3 length equals 16 residues. Looked up from germline, CDR1 is LGHDT and CDR2 is YNNKEL (reference sequence). V lost 1 base and J lost 1; bases outside the gene matches: 0. The chain's CDR3 is CASSQASGGNTGELFF. The CDR3 DNA is TGTGCCAGCAGCCAAGCTAGCGGGGGGAACACCGGGGAGCTGTTTTTT.

The rearrangement links TRBV30 to TRBJ2-3, with D possibly matching TRBD2 (6 bases). Trimming pared 7 bases from V and 1 base from J, leaving 9 bases between. The germline V gene encodes CDR1 GTSNPN and CDR2 SVGIG (reference sequence). The CDR3 has 12 amino acids. Written as DNA, the CDR3 is TGTGCCTTAGAGCGGGGCACAGATACGCAGTATTTT. Protein: CALERGTDTQYF. The full variable domain, with the rest looked up from reference TRBV30 and TRBJ2-3, is SQTIHQWPATLVQPVGSPLSLECTVEGTSNPNLYWYRQAAGRGLQLLFYSVGIGQISSEVPQNLSASRPQDRQFILSSKKLLLSDSGFYLCALERGTDTQYFGPGTRLTVL.

V and J are TRBV2 and TRBJ1-1, with 8 nucleotides matching TRBD1. Germline CDR1 is SNHLY and CDR2 is FYNNEI. CDR3 size: 14 residues. J gave up 6 bases and V 7 bases, and 10 bases lay outside the gene matches. The CDR3 reads CASMEQGVGAEAFF. The DNA for the CDR3 is TGTGCCAGCATGGAACAGGGGGTTGGAGCTGAAGCTTTCTTT.

V and J are TRBV18 and TRBJ2-2; TRBD1 is a possible D gene (6 bases). There are 15 residues in the CDR3. Trimming stripped 3 bases from V and 0 bases from J, with 8 bases between. The V gene's germline CDR1 is KGHSH and CDR2 LQKENI. CDR3 in DNA: TGTGCCAGCTCACCGGACAGAACGAACACCGGGGAGCTGTTTTTT. It yields the protein CASSPDRTNTGELFF.

The chain links TRBV5-4 to TRBJ1-1; D remains unclear. V lost 6 bases, J lost 3 bases, and 15 bases lay in between. Per the germline V gene, CDR1 is SGHNT and CDR2 is YYREEE (reference sequence). CDR3 size: 14 residues. This CDR3 reads CASTEGGRDTEAFF. CDR3 DNA sequence: TGTGCCAGCACAGAGGGAGGAAGAGACACTGAAGCTTTCTTT.

The chain recombines TRBV7-9 with TRBJ1-1; 7 bases fit TRBD1. V dropped 6 bases and J dropped 11; count of bases not matched to a gene: 9. CDR3 length: 12 amino acids. Germline V gene data show CDR1 as SEHNR and CDR2 as FQNEAQ (reference sequence). The CDR3 reads CASSSIDRDAFF. The CDR3 nucleotides read TGTGCCAGCAGTTCAATCGACAGGGATGCTTTCTTT.

This clone was observed a few times. The rearrangement links TRBV9 to TRBJ1-4; 7 nucleotides align to TRBD1. CDR1 is SGDLS, CDR2 YYNGEE, per germline. The CDR3 extends over 15 amino acids. V trimming: 3 bases; J trimming: 8 bases; junction bases outside the gene matches: 10. The CDR3 loop reads CASSAGTGAWEKLFF. In DNA, the CDR3 is TGTGCCAGCAGCGCCGGAACAGGGGCGTGGGAAAAACTGTTTTTT.

This clone has just a few counts. CDR3 loop: CAWSVGADNEQYF. The CDR3 nucleotides read TGTGCCTGGAGTGTGGGGGCTGACAACGAGCAGTACTTC. The chain couples TRBV30 to TRBJ2-7; tentative D call: TRBD1 (6 bases). Trimming cost V 0 bases and J 5 bases, with 11 bases left between them. Germline assignment: CDR1 GTSNPN and CDR2 SVGIG (reference sequence). CDR3 length: 13 residues.

This clone was found a few times. This chain uses TRBV6-1 with TRBJ2-7; TRBD2 might be the D (6 bases). CDR3 length: 15 amino acids. Germline values: CDR1 MNHNS, CDR2 SASEGT. Trimming removed 1 base from V and 2 bases from J, with 12 bases in between. CDR3 in DNA: TGTGCCAGCAGTGAAGGTAGGGCGGGGCCCTACGAGCAGTACTTC. Protein: CASSEGRAGPYEQYF.